This paragraph covers one TCR beta chain sequence. Two negative PCRs, clearance, or symptom resolution had been documented for recovered Cohort 3 donors. Germline-derived CDR1 and CDR2 are SGHVS and FNYEAQ. Trimming pared 1 base from V and 0 bases from J, leaving 9 bases between. This CDR3 is built from 16 residues. This record comes from a study of blood T cell repertoires in COVID-19. Study background: T cells, B-cell-depleted T cells, or PBMCs provided the cDNA or gDNA that served as material.

As originally analysed: Amplification of reference gene primers was used by the study to estimate nucleated cell counts. Sequencing was performed with immunoSEQ multiplex PCR; in TCRdb, only in-frame clones are kept and a portion is missing. From that table come the V and J calls and clone size; the DNA was used to work out D and trimming. The table lists roughly 250,000 clones, around nine tenths of them singletons, with less than 2.5% in the top ten. Input material: PBMCs or T cells enriched from blood (not recorded which). This TCR was sampled from a woman aged 18-30 years who had recovered from COVID-19. The chain recombines TRBV7-6 with TRBJ2-2; no firm D call. This CDR3 is CASSLVWSSNTGELFF. In nucleotides, the CDR3 is TGTGCCAGCAGCTTAGTCTGGAGTTCGAACACCGGGGAGCTGTTTTTT.